A single sample gave rise to the 20 T cell receptor beta chains below, sequenced in a study of T cell responses to AZD1222 COVID-19 vaccine. TCRdb's copy holds only in-frame clones and misses some; the assay was immunoSEQ multiplex PCR. Seen here are some 180,000 clones, 94% observed once, and the top ten hold around 1.6%. The material was peripheral blood, obtained 28 days after the second AZD1222 dose. These TCRs come from an adult who received the AZD1222 COVID-19 vaccine.

Worth noting for this clone: This sample also contains other DNA sequences that code for the same CDR3. The V and J genes are TRBV15 and TRBJ1-1, with 7 bases that match TRBD1. J gave up 4 bases and V 0 bases, and 2 bases lay outside the gene matches. The germline CDR1 and CDR2 sequences are LNHNV and YYDKDF (reference sequence). The CDR3 covers 14 residues. This CDR3 is CATSRDRGGTEAFF. CDR3 nucleotide sequence: TGTGCCACCAGCAGAGACAGGGGGGGCACTGAAGCTTTCTTT.

The chain's CDR3 is CASSSGVRNGYTF. The CDR3 region has the DNA TGTGCCAGCAGCTCGGGGGTTCGTAATGGCTACACCTTC. This chain uses TRBV6-5 with TRBJ1-2; perhaps TRBD1 as D (5 bases). Germline CDR1 reads MNHEY; CDR2 reads SVGAGI. The V and J ends lost 6 bases and 6 bases respectively, with 14 bases between them. The CDR3 length is 13 residues.

This CDR3 reads CASSLGRATDTQYF. Here the CDR3 DNA reads TGTGCCAGCAGTCTCGGGAGGGCCACAGATACGCAGTATTTT. The rearrangement links TRBV28 to TRBJ2-3, with 8 bases identical to TRBD2. The CDR3 contains 14 residues. The J segment lost 2 bases and the V segment lost 5 bases, leaving 3 bases of the junction unmatched. In germline, CDR1 is MDHEN, CDR2 SYDVKM. Together with reference TRBV28 and TRBJ2-3, the CDR3 gives the full variable domain: DVKVTQSSRYLVKRTGEKVFLECVQDMDHENMFWYRQDPGLGLRLIYFSYDVKMKEKGDIPEGYSVSREKKERFSLILESASTNQTSMYLCASSLGRATDTQYFGPGTRLTVL.

The J gene is TRBJ2-2, the V gene TRBV7-9; no clear D gene. The CDR3 is 14 residues long. V was cut by 5 bases and J by 7 bases, with 14 bases left in between. Looked up from germline, CDR1 is SEHNR and CDR2 is FQNEAQ (reference sequence). The CDR3 is CASSKGFSGGELFF. The CDR3 coding sequence is TGTGCCAGCAGCAAGGGTTTTAGTGGCGGGGAGCTGTTTTTT.

This clone came up once. This chain links TRBV10-1 with TRBJ2-2, with TRBD2 as a possible D gene (5 bases). This CDR3 is 12 amino acids long. V dropped 6 bases and J dropped 7 bases, with 9 bases sitting between them. The germline V gene encodes CDR1 WNHNN and CDR2 SYGVQD (reference sequence). CDR3 coding DNA: TGCGCCAGCAGGACCGGGGACGGGGAGCTGTTTTTT. Its protein is CASRTGDGELFF.

The chain carries TRBV19 and TRBJ1-2; the D is unclear. The ends were cut back, 0 bases at V and 4 bases at J, with 9 bases in the middle. There are 14 residues in the CDR3. Germline CDR1 and CDR2: LNHDA and SQIVND (reference sequence). The CDR3 is CASSIDSRAYGYTF. CDR3 bases: TGTGCCAGTAGTATAGACTCCCGAGCCTATGGCTACACCTTC.

This chain joins TRBV27 and TRBJ2-5; D perhaps matches TRBD1 (5 bases). The germline V and J ends were trimmed by 7 bases and 4 bases, with 22 bases remaining between them. Germline V lookup: CDR1 MNHEY, CDR2 SMNVEV (reference sequence). This CDR3 comprises 16 residues. CDR3 protein: CASTDPGALGLETQYF. The DNA for the CDR3 is TGTGCCAGCACCGACCCCGGAGCCCTGGGGCTAGAGACCCAGTACTTC.

The gene calls are TRBV11-2 and TRBJ1-2; D gene uncertain. The CDR3 loop spans 14 amino acids. Germline V gene data show CDR1 as SGHAT and CDR2 as FQNNGV. Trimming pared 1 base from V and 7 bases from J, leaving 13 bases between. The CDR3 nucleotides read TGTGCCAGCAGCTTAGTCCTCACGAAGACTGGCTACACCTTC. Amino acid sequence: CASSLVLTKTGYTF.

This clone has a handful of counts. The CDR3, as DNA: TGTGCCAGCAGCCAAGGATACAGGACCCTGAACACTGAAGCTTTCTTT. It yields the protein CASSQGYRTLNTEAFF. V is TRBV3-1 (or the pseudogene TRBV3-2) and J is TRBJ1-1, with D perhaps matching TRBD1 (5 bases). V lost 1 base and J lost 0, with 12 bases in between. CDR3 length equals 16 residues. Germline V gene data show CDR1 as LGHDT and CDR2 as YNNKEL (reference sequence).

J is TRBJ1-2 and V is TRBV7-2; D is unresolved. Trimming stripped 5 bases from V and 7 bases from J, with 17 bases between. CDR1 and CDR2 (germline): SGHTA, FQGNSA. This CDR3 comprises 14 residues. This chain's CDR3 is CASSPFKTTGGYTF. The CDR3 DNA reads TGTGCCAGCAGCCCTTTCAAGACGACGGGTGGCTACACCTTC.

The J gene is TRBJ2-3, the V gene TRBV24-1; 10 positions agree with TRBD2. The CDR3 extends over 16 amino acids. V shed 4 bases, J shed 1 base, and the junction held 4 bases outside the gene matches. The germline gives CDR1 KGHDR, CDR2 SFDVKD. The CDR3 bases are TGTGCCACCAGTGACTCGAGCGGGAGGGGCACAGATACGCAGTATTTT. It translates to CATSDSSGRGTDTQYF.

This clone occurred a few times. V gene TRBV19 combines with J gene TRBJ1-3; no reliable D call. The CDR3 runs 11 residues. Trimming stripped 5 bases from V and 1 base from J, with 0 bases between. Germline V CDR1 and CDR2: LNHDA, SQIVND (reference sequence). The DNA for the CDR3 is TGTGCCAGTAGTTCTGGAAACACCATATATTTT. It encodes CASSSGNTIYF.

The chain joins TRBV5-4 to TRBJ1-2; a possible D gene is TRBD1 (6 bases). Germline assignment: CDR1 SGHNT and CDR2 YYREEE (reference sequence). Trimming removed 3 bases from V and 4 bases from J, with 16 bases in between. This CDR3 has 15 amino acids. CDR3 protein: CASSSRTETFYGYTF. CDR3 DNA sequence: TGTGCCAGCAGCTCACGGACAGAGACCTTCTATGGCTACACCTTC.

This chain joins TRBV24-1 and TRBJ1-2; 7 positions agree with TRBD1. The CDR3 is made up of 15 amino acids. Germline CDR1 KGHDR, CDR2 SFDVKD. Unmatched junction bases numbered 6, after V lost 4 bases and J lost 2 bases. CDR3 coding DNA: TGTGCCACCAGTGACGCGACCAGGGGGAACTATGGCTACACCTTC. Protein: CATSDATRGNYGYTF.

The rearrangement joins TRBV11-3 to TRBJ1-1, with a weak D call TRBD1 (5 bases). The V and J ends lost 0 bases and 4 bases respectively, with 9 bases between them. The V gene's germline CDR1 is SGHNT and CDR2 YENEEA. The length of the CDR3 is 14 residues. CDR3 sequence reads: CASSLDRGGTEAFF. The CDR3 DNA is TGTGCCAGCAGCTTAGATCGGGGGGGCACTGAAGCTTTCTTT.

The chain employs TRBV28 and TRBJ1-1, with unresolved D. Trimming shortened V by 2 bases and J by 7 bases, and 11 bases separated the two germline ends. The CDR3 runs 13 residues. The germline V gene has CDR1 MDHEN and CDR2 SYDVKM. CDR3 protein: CASSLRLRGEAFF. The DNA for the CDR3 is TGTGCCAGCAGTTTACGGCTGAGAGGTGAAGCTTTCTTT.

The chain combines TRBV10-2 with TRBJ1-6; 7 nucleotides agree with TRBD1. CDR3 length: 13 amino acids. CDR1 is WSHSY and CDR2 is SAAADI in the germline V gene. J gave up 5 bases and V 9 bases, and 4 bases lay outside the gene matches. DNA for the CDR3: TGCGCCAGTTCCGGGACAGATAATTCACCCCTCCACTTT. Amino acid sequence: CASSGTDNSPLHF.

The DNA of the CDR3 is TGCGCCAGCAGCCCCCGGGACAGGAGCAATCAGCCCCAGCATTTT. It encodes CASSPRDRSNQPQHF. This sequence joins TRBV4-1 and TRBJ1-5; 8 bases line up with TRBD1. Per the germline V gene, CDR1 is MGHRA and CDR2 is YSYEKL. With 4 bases clipped from V and 1 base from J, the junction kept 3 bases outside the gene matches. The length of the CDR3 is 15 residues.

The rearrangement joins TRBV18 to TRBJ2-2, with 7 bases identical to TRBD1. V gave up 3 bases and J gave up 2 bases; unmatched junction bases: 9. CDR1 is KGHSH, CDR2 LQKENI, per germline. This CDR3 comprises 17 residues. The CDR3 is CASSPSRAGGNTGELFF. Written as DNA, the CDR3 is TGTGCCAGCTCACCCTCGCGGGCAGGGGGAAACACCGGGGAGCTGTTTTTT.

The gene calls are TRBV6-1 and TRBJ1-2; 8 nucleotides align to TRBD1. V shed 3 bases and J 8 bases; nucleotides not matched to a gene: 5. CDR3 length: 13 residues. Germline values: CDR1 MNHNS, CDR2 SASEGT. The CDR3: CASSDQGARGYTF. In nucleotides, the CDR3 is TGTGCCAGCAGTGACCAGGGGGCTAGAGGCTACACCTTC.